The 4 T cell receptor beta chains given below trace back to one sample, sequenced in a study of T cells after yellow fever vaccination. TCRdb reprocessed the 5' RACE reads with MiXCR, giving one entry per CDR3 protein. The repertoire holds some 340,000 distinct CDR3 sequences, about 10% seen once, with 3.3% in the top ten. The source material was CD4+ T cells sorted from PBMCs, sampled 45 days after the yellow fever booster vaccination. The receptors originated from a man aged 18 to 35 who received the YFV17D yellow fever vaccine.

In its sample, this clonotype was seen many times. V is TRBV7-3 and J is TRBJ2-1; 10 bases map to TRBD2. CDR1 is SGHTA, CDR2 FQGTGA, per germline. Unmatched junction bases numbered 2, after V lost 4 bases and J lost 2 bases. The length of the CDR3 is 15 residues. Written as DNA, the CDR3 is TGTGCCAGCAGCTCAGGACTAGCGGCCTACAATGAGCAGTTCTTC. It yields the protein CASSSGLAAYNEQFF.

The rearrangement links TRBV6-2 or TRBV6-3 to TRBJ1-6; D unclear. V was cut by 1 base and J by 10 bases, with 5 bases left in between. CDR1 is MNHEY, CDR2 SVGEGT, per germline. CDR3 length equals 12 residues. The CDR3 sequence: CASSYLGSPLHF. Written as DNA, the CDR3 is TGTGCCAGCAGTTACTTGGGGTCACCCCTCCACTTT.

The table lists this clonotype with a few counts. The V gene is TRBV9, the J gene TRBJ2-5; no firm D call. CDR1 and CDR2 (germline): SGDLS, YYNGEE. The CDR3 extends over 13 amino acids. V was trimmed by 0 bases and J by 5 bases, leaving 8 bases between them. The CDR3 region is CASSVEGAETQYF. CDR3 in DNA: TGTGCCAGCAGCGTAGAAGGTGCCGAGACCCAGTACTTC.

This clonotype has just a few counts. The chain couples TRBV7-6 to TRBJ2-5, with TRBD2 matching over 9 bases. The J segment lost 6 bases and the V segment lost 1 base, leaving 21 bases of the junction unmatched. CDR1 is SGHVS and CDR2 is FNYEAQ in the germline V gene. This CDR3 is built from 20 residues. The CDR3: CASSLELGATSGGLGKTQYF. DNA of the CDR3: TGTGCCAGCAGCTTAGAACTAGGAGCGACTAGCGGTGGGTTAGGAAAGACCCAGTACTTC.